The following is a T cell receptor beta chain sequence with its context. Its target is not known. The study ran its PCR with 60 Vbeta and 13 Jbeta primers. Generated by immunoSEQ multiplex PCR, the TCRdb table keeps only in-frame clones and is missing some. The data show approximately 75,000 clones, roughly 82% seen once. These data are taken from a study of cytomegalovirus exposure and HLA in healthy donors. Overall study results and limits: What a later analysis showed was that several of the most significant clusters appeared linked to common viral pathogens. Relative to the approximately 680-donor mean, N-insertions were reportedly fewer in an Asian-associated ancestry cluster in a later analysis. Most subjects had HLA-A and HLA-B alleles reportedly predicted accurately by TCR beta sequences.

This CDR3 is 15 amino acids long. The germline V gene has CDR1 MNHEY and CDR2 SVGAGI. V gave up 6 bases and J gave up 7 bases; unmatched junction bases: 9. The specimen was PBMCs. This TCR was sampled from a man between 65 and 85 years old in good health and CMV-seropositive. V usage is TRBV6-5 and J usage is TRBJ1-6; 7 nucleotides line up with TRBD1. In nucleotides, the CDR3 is TGTGCCAGCAGCCCCTTGGGACAGTGGAATTCACCCCTCCACTTT. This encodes CASSPLGQWNSPLHF.